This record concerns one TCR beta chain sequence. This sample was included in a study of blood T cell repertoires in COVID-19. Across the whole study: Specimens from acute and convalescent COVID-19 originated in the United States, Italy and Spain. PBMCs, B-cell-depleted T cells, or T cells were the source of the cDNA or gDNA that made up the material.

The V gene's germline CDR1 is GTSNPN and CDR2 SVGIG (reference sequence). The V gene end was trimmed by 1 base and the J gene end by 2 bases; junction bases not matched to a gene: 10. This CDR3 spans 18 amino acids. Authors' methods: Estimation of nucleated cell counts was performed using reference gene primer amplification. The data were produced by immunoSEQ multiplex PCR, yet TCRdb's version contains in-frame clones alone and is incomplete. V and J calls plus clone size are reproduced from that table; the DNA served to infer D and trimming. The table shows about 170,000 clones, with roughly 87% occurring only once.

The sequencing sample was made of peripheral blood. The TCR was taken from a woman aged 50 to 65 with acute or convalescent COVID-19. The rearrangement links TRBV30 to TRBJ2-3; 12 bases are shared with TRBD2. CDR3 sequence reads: CAWSGATSGSQHTDTQYF. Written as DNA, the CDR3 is TGTGCCTGGAGTGGGGCGACTAGCGGGAGTCAGCACACAGATACGCAGTATTTT. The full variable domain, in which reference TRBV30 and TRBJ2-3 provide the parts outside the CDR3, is SQTIHQWPATLVQPVGSPLSLECTVEGTSNPNLYWYRQAAGRGLQLLFYSVGIGQISSEVPQNLSASRPQDRQFILSSKKLLLSDSGFYLCAWSGATSGSQHTDTQYFGPGTRLTVL.